Following are 27 T cell receptor beta chains from one sample sequenced in a study of CD8+ T cells in alopecia areata. Noted treatment: oral pan-JAK inhibitor, 5-10 mg twice daily. Once RNA had been extracted, it was reverse transcribed into cDNA to act as the sequencing template. Assay used: immunoSEQ multiplex PCR; TCRdb lists only in-frame clones, some missing. This table has roughly 100,000 clones, just over 85% appearing once. The source material was CD8+ T cells sorted from blood, sampled at roughly week 30, from a patient treated with tofacitinib. Receptors were obtained from a human donor with alopecia areata.

This chain connects TRBV27 to TRBJ2-1; 15 nucleotides match TRBD2. This CDR3 region has 17 residues. Germline loops: CDR1 MNHEY, CDR2 SMNVEV (reference sequence). V shed 5 bases and J 7 bases; nucleotides not matched to a gene: 9. This CDR3 is CASSGTSGRYLVNEQFF. The CDR3 DNA sequence: TGTGCCAGCAGTGGGACTAGCGGGAGGTACCTTGTGAATGAGCAGTTCTTC.

The J gene is TRBJ2-2, the V gene TRBV4-1; 8 bases are shared with TRBD1. Germline values: CDR1 MGHRA, CDR2 YSYEKL. CDR3 length: 17 residues. Trimming removed 0 bases from V and 0 bases from J; junction bases left unmatched: 3. The CDR3 DNA reads as TGCGCCAGCAGCCAAGAAGGACAGGGCACGAACACCGGGGAGCTGTTTTTT. The encoded protein is CASSQEGQGTNTGELFF.

This chain uses TRBV2 with TRBJ2-7, with 7 bases that match TRBD1. Looked up from germline, CDR1 is SNHLY and CDR2 is FYNNEI. The CDR3 spans 14 residues. With 6 bases clipped from V and 0 bases from J, the junction kept 5 bases outside the gene matches. CDR3 sequence (DNA): TGTGCCAGCAGCGCTGACAGGGACTCCTACGAGCAGTACTTC. This sequence encodes CASSADRDSYEQYF.

The J gene is TRBJ1-2, the V gene TRBV27; D gene unclear. The CDR3 has 14 amino acids. Germline V gives CDR1 MNHEY, CDR2 SMNVEV (reference sequence). With 5 bases removed from V and 8 bases from J, the gap between germline ends came to 18 bases. CDR3: CASSKAPSVIGYTF. In DNA, the CDR3 is TGTGCCAGCAGTAAAGCCCCGTCCGTTATCGGCTACACCTTC.

The genes are TRBV5-1 and TRBJ1-1; no firm D call. This CDR3 is 16 amino acids long. Germline CDR1 reads SGHRS; CDR2 reads YFSETQ. Trimming removed 4 bases at V and 1 base at J, with 17 bases between. The CDR3 DNA reads TGCGCCAGCAGCGTCGAGGAGGCGGGGTGGAACACTGAAGCTTTCTTT. The encoded protein is CASSVEEAGWNTEAFF.

V and J are TRBV6-5 and TRBJ2-1; D perhaps matches TRBD1 (5 bases). The V and J ends lost 0 bases and 5 bases respectively, with 8 bases between them. This CDR3 has 14 amino acids. Per the germline V gene, CDR1 is MNHEY and CDR2 is SVGAGI. The CDR3 protein is CASSYSSGHNEQFF. CDR3 nucleotides: TGTGCCAGCAGTTACTCGTCAGGGCACAATGAGCAGTTCTTC.

The J gene is TRBJ2-7, the V gene TRBV27; perhaps D is TRBD1 or TRBD2 (5 bases each). The CDR3 runs to 13 residues. The ends were cut back, 10 bases at V and 3 bases at J, with 16 bases in the middle. Looked up from germline, CDR1 is MNHEY and CDR2 is SMNVEV (reference sequence). The CDR3 protein is CATRGDSFYEQYF. CDR3 bases: TGTGCCACCAGAGGGGATTCTTTCTACGAGCAGTACTTC.

This chain joins TRBV7-9 and TRBJ2-5; 9 bases fit TRBD1. The V gene end was trimmed by 5 bases and the J gene end by 2 bases; junction bases not matched to a gene: 9. Per the germline V gene, CDR1 is SEHNR and CDR2 is FQNEAQ (reference sequence). The CDR3 totals 16 residues. CDR3 DNA sequence: TGTGCCAGCAGCGTACCGGGACAGGGTTTGCAAGAGACCCAGTACTTC. Encoded protein: CASSVPGQGLQETQYF.

The chain carries TRBV6-6 and TRBJ2-7, with D maybe TRBD1 (5 bases). Deletions cut 2 bases from V and 2 bases from J, with 10 bases between. The length of the CDR3 is 14 residues. CDR1 and CDR2 (germline): MNHNY, SVGAGI (reference sequence). CDR3 sequence: CASSYLRAPYEQYF. The CDR3 nucleotides read TGTGCCAGCAGTTACCTCAGGGCCCCCTACGAGCAGTACTTC.

This sequence joins TRBV4-1 and TRBJ2-3; the D gene is possibly TRBD2 (6 bases). This CDR3 spans 13 amino acids. The ends were cut back, 0 bases at V and 11 bases at J, with 12 bases in the middle. Looked up from germline, CDR1 is MGHRA and CDR2 is YSYEKL. The CDR3 DNA reads as TGCGCCAGCAGCCAAGATCGGAGACTAGAGCAGTATTTT. Amino acids: CASSQDRRLEQYF.

V is TRBV9 and J is TRBJ2-2; D gene uncertain. The CDR3 runs to 14 residues. V was cut by 2 bases and J by 3 bases, with 8 bases left in between. From germline, CDR1 is SGDLS and CDR2 YYNGEE. The CDR3 bases are TGTGCCAGCAGCGTTCCAGACTACACCGGGGAGCTGTTTTTT. Translated: CASSVPDYTGELFF.

This rearrangement joins TRBV11-2 to TRBJ2-7, with D perhaps assigned TRBD1 or TRBD2 (5 bases each). The CDR3 has 16 amino acids. The germline V gene encodes CDR1 SGHAT and CDR2 FQNNGV. V was cut by 4 bases and J by 4 bases, with 20 bases left in between. The CDR3 coding sequence is TGTGCCAGCAGCTCCAGGGACCTCCGGGGACGATACGAGCAGTACTTC. Translated: CASSSRDLRGRYEQYF.

The chain uses TRBV27 and TRBJ2-5, with D perhaps assigned TRBD1 or TRBD2 (7 bases each). Trimming cost V 4 bases and J 5 bases, with 14 bases left between them. Germline CDR1 MNHEY, CDR2 SMNVEV (reference sequence). The CDR3 has 14 amino acids. DNA of the CDR3: TGTGCCAGCAGTTCAGGGGGGGAGAGTGAGACCCAGTACTTC. Translating it yields CASSSGGESETQYF.

The rearrangement uses TRBV5-4 and TRBJ2-7; TRBD2 is a possible D gene (6 bases). V lost 9 bases, J lost 3 bases, and 19 bases lay in between. The length of the CDR3 is 14 residues. CDR1 SGHNT and CDR2 YYREEE come from the germline V gene (reference sequence). The CDR3 here is CATAPGLYGYEQYF. As DNA, the CDR3 is TGTGCCACAGCTCCGGGACTTTACGGCTACGAGCAGTACTTC.

This chain uses TRBV25-1 with TRBJ2-1, with 11 bases fitting TRBD2. Trimming removed 3 bases from V and 12 bases from J; junction bases left unmatched: 13. CDR1 MGHDK and CDR2 SYGVNS come from the germline V gene. The CDR3 spans 16 residues. Here the CDR3 DNA reads TGTGCCAGCAGTGACCATAGCGGGGGGGCCTTTGTTCCGCAGTTCTTC. It specifies CASSDHSGGAFVPQFF.

The J gene is TRBJ1-2, the V gene TRBV29-1; possible D gene TRBD1, 6 bases. The CDR3 runs to 13 residues. V was trimmed by 4 bases and J by 2 bases, leaving 11 bases between them. CDR1 is SQVTM, CDR2 ANQGSEA, per germline. CDR3 residues: CSVVKGGNYGYTF. The DNA for the CDR3 is TGCAGCGTTGTAAAGGGGGGAAACTATGGCTACACCTTC.

J is TRBJ1-1 and V is TRBV7-3; D remains ambiguous. This CDR3 region has 15 residues. V lost 1 base, J lost 0 bases, and 9 bases lay in between. The germline gives CDR1 SGHTA, CDR2 FQGTGA. The CDR3 nucleotides are TGTGCCAGCAGCTTAAGTTTCCGTATGAACACTGAAGCTTTCTTT. It is translated as CASSLSFRMNTEAFF. The variable domain in full, completed from reference TRBV7-3 and TRBJ1-1, reads GAGVSQTPSNKVTEKGKYVELRCDPISGHTALYWYRQSLGQGPEFLIYFQGTGAADDSGLPNDRFFAVRPEGSVSTLKIQRTERGDSAVYLCASSLSFRMNTEAFFGQGTRLTVV.

A single count supports this clone. The chain recombines TRBV7-6 with TRBJ2-2; 7 nucleotides agree with TRBD2. Germline-derived CDR1 and CDR2 are SGHVS and FNYEAQ. The junction had 1 base not matched to a gene; V was cut back by 5 bases and J by 7 bases. The CDR3 runs 12 residues. CDR3 bases: TGTGCCAGCAGCCGGGGGGACGGGGAGCTGTTTTTT. Its protein product is CASSRGDGELFF.

The V gene is TRBV27, the J gene TRBJ2-2; a possible D gene is TRBD2 (6 bases). This CDR3 contains 15 residues. Germline loops: CDR1 MNHEY, CDR2 SMNVEV (reference sequence). Deletions cut 4 bases from V and 7 bases from J, with 16 bases between. The CDR3 nucleotides are TGTGCCAGCAGTTGGGAGGACGGTCACGTCGGGGAGCTGTTTTTT. Translating gives CASSWEDGHVGELFF.

The chain is built from TRBV2 and TRBJ2-7; TRBD1 aligns across 7 bases. CDR1 and CDR2 from the germline V gene are SNHLY and FYNNEI. The CDR3 totals 14 residues. V dropped 8 bases and J dropped 5; count of bases not matched to a gene: 12. CDR3 DNA: TGTGCCAGCCCCCTAACAGGGGCGACGGACGAGCAGTACTTC. As protein: CASPLTGATDEQYF.

V gene TRBV19 combines with J gene TRBJ2-7; D perhaps matches TRBD2 (5 bases). This CDR3 is built from 16 residues. V was clipped by 4 bases and J by 5 bases, with 21 bases between them. Germline loops: CDR1 LNHDA, CDR2 SQIVND (reference sequence). The CDR3 region is CASSTGRGVWQDEQYF. The DNA of the CDR3 is TGTGCCAGTAGTACAGGCCGGGGAGTTTGGCAGGACGAGCAGTACTTC.

The gene calls are TRBV6-5 and TRBJ1-1, with no clear D. CDR3 length: 16 residues. Germline V gene sequence: CDR1 MNHEY, CDR2 SVGAGI. Trimming removed 2 bases from V and 0 bases from J, with 13 bases in between. This chain's CDR3 is CASSYGRKKMNTEAFF. As DNA, the CDR3 is TGTGCCAGCAGTTACGGCAGAAAAAAGATGAACACTGAAGCTTTCTTT.

V gene TRBV5-1 combines with J gene TRBJ2-1; D is unresolved. Germline assignment: CDR1 SGHRS and CDR2 YFSETQ. Trimming removed 4 bases at V and 4 bases at J, with 12 bases between. This CDR3 region has 14 residues. CDR3 residues: CASSPGIDYNEQFF. The DNA of the CDR3 is TGCGCCAGCAGCCCCGGTATAGATTACAATGAGCAGTTCTTC.

This clone was observed once. An end of the junction differs from the germline gene, which may be a read error. The genes are TRBV5-1 and TRBJ2-4; a weak D match, TRBD2 (5 bases). The CDR3 is made up of 19 amino acids. CDR1 and CDR2 (germline): SGHRS, YFSETQ. CDR3 DNA: TGCGCCAGCAGCTTTGCCTCGGATTCGAACGGGATCGCCAGAAACATTCAGTACTTC. Residues: CASSFASDSNGIARNIQYF.

The gene calls are TRBV7-3 and TRBJ2-2; 8 bases are shared with TRBD2. The CDR3 length is 17 residues. J lost 1 base, V lost 2 bases, and 6 bases had no gene match. Germline V lookup: CDR1 SGHTA, CDR2 FQGTGA. The CDR3, as DNA: TGTGCCAGCAGCTTAGTGGGTAGCGGGGAGAACACCGGGGAGCTGTTTTTT. Its protein is CASSLVGSGENTGELFF.

V gene TRBV9 combines with J gene TRBJ2-7, with 14 nucleotides matching TRBD2. CDR3 size: 17 residues. Germline assignment: CDR1 SGDLS and CDR2 YYNGEE. The V and J ends lost 1 base and 6 bases, in that order; junction bases with no gene match: 9. CDR3 protein: CASSVSGLAGGTGEQYF. DNA of the CDR3: TGTGCCAGCAGCGTATCCGGACTAGCGGGAGGAACCGGCGAGCAGTACTTC.

This clone showed up just a few times. V usage is TRBV4-1 and J usage is TRBJ2-1, with TRBD2 matching 8 bases. There are 20 residues in the CDR3. Unmatched junction bases numbered 22, after V lost 3 bases and J lost 6 bases. Germline assignment: CDR1 MGHRA and CDR2 YSYEKL. The CDR3 loop reads CASSQRKGREVLFRGNEQFF. Written as DNA, the CDR3 is TGCGCCAGCAGCCAGCGGAAGGGGCGGGAGGTTCTTTTCAGGGGCAATGAGCAGTTCTTC.